This T cell receptor beta chain emerged from a study of Ad26.COV2.S vaccination and SARS-CoV-2 variants. This CDR3 is built from 12 residues. The V end lost 5 bases, the J end lost 3 bases, and 5 bases lay between the germline ends. Germline V lookup: CDR1 SGHAT, CDR2 FQNNGV. Measured with immunoSEQ multiplex PCR; TCRdb has only the in-frame clones, and not every one. The data contain about 320,000 clones, 70% to 90% of them singletons. Sample treatment: some 20 received Ad26.COV2.S at low or high dose, single or two shots; 5 received placebo; per-sample allocation not given. Day 63 after the first injection of vaccine or placebo was the sampling time. The donor was a Boston adult aged 18-55 years.

The input for sequencing was peripheral blood, taken in a trial of Ad26.COV2.S vaccine versus placebo. The chain carries TRBV11-2 and TRBJ1-5; TRBD1 is a possible D gene (5 bases). The clonotype comes from a person aged 18 to 65 who received the Ad26.COV2.S COVID-19 vaccine or a placebo. Here the CDR3 DNA reads TGTGCCAGCAGCGGACACAATCAGCCCCAGCATTTT. It encodes CASSGHNQPQHF.